What follows is one T cell receptor beta chain and its context. An end of the junction differs from the germline gene, which may be a read error. Semi-nested PCR with Nested Universal Primer A followed constant-region reverse priming of full-length variable regions. From the 5' RACE reads, TCRdb called clonotypes with MiXCR, one entry per CDR3 protein. Among 40,000 to 65,000 distinct CDR3 sequences listed, approximately 23% were seen once. CD25-based Treg depletion was applied to purified naive CD4+ T cells. The germline V gene has CDR1 DFQATT and CDR2 SNEGSKA (reference sequence). This CDR3 has 14 amino acids.

The clonotype originates from a female donor with breast cancer. The V and J genes are TRBV20-1 and TRBJ2-3; the D gene is possibly TRBD2 (5 bases). Sequenced material: tumor-infiltrating naive CD4+ T cells sorted from the breast tumor. Subset described: naive CD4+ T cells, CD4+CD45RA+CD25-. The CDR3 region is CSARPADGTDTRYF. In DNA form, the CDR3 reads TGCAGTGCTAGACCAGCGGACGGCACAGATACGCGGTATTTT.